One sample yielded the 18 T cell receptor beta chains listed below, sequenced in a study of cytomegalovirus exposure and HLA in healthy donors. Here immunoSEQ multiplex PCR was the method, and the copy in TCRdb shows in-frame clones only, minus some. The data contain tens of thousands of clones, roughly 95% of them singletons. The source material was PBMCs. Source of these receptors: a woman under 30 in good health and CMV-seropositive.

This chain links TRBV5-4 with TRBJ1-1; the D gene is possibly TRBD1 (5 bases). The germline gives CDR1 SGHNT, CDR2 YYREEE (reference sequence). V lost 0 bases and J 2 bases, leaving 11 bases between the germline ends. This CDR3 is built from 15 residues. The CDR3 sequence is CASSLDGRVNTEAFF. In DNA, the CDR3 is TGTGCCAGCAGCTTGGATGGCAGGGTAAACACTGAAGCTTTCTTT.

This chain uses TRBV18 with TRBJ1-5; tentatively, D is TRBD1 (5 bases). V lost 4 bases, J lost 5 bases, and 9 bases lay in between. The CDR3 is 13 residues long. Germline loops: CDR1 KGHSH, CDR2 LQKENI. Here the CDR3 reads CASSRQQDQPQHF. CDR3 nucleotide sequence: TGTGCCAGCTCACGACAGCAAGATCAGCCCCAGCATTTT.

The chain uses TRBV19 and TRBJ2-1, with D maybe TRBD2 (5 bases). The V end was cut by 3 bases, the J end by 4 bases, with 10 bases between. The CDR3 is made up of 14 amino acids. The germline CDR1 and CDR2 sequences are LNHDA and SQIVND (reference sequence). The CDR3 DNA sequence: TGTGCCAGTAGTATGCCTCGGGGTTACAATGAGCAGTTCTTC. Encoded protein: CASSMPRGYNEQFF.

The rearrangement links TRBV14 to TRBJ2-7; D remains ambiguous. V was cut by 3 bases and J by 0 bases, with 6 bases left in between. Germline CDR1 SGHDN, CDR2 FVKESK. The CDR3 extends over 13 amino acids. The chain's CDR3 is CASSQAHSYEQYF. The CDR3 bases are TGTGCCAGCAGCCAGGCCCACTCCTACGAGCAGTACTTC.

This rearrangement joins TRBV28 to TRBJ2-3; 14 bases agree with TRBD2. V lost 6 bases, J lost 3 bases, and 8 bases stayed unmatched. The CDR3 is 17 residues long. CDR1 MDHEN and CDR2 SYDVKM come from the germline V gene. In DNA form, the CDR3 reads TGTGCCAGCAGCTCCGGACTAGCGGGGGGTGGGACAGATACGCAGTATTTT. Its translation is CASSSGLAGGGTDTQYF.

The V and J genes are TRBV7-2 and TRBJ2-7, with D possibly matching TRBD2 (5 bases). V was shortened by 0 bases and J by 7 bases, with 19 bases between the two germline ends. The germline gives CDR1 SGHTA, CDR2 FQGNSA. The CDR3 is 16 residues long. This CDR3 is CASSLAQMKIGGEQYF. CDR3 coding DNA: TGTGCCAGCAGCTTAGCCCAGATGAAGATTGGCGGGGAGCAGTACTTC.

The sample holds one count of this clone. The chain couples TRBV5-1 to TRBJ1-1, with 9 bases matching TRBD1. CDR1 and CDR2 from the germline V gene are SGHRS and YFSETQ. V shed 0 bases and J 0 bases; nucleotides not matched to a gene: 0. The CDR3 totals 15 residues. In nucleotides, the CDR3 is TGCGCCAGCAGCTTGGGACAGGGGGTGAACACTGAAGCTTTCTTT. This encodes CASSLGQGVNTEAFF.

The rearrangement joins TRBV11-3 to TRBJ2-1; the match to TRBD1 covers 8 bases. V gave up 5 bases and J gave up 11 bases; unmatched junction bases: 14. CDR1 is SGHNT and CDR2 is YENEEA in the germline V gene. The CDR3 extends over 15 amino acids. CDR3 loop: CASSPGTGPSGKQFF. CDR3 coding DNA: TGTGCCAGCAGCCCCGGGACAGGTCCCTCCGGGAAGCAGTTCTTC.

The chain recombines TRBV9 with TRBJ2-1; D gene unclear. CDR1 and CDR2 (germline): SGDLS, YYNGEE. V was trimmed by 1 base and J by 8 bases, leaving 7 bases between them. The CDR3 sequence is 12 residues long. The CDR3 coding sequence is TGTGCCAGCAGCGTACAGGCCGATGAGCAGTTCTTC. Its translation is CASSVQADEQFF.

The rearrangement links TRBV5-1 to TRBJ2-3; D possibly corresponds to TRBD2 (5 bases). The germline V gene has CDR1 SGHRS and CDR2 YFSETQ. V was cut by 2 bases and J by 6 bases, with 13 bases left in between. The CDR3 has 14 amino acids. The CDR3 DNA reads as TGCGCCAGCAGCTTCTTCAGCGGCAGGGATACGCAGTATTTT. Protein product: CASSFFSGRDTQYF.

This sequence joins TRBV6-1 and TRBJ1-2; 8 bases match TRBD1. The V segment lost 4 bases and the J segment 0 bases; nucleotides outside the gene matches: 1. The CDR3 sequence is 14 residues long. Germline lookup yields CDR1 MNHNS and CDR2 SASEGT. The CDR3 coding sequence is TGTGCCAGCAGTGTACAGGGGGCTAACTATGGCTACACCTTC. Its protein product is CASSVQGANYGYTF.

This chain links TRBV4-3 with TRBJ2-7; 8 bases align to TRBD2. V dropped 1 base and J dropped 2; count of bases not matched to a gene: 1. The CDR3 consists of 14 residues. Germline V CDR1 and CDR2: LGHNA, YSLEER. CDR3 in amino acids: CASSQGSGTYEQYF. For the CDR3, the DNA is TGCGCCAGCAGCCAAGGTAGCGGGACCTACGAGCAGTACTTC.

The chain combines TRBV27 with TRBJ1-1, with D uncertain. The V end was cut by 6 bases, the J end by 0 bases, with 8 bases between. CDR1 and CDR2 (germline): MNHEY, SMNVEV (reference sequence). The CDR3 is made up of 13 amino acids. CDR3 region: CASRRNLNTEAFF. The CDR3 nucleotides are TGTGCCAGCAGGCGTAACTTGAACACTGAAGCTTTCTTT.

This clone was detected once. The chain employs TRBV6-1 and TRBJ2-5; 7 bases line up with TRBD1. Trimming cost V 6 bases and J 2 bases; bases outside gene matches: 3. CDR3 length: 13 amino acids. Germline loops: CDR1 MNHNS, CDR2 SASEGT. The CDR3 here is CASSGTVQETQYF. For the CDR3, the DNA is TGTGCCAGCAGCGGGACAGTACAAGAGACCCAGTACTTC.

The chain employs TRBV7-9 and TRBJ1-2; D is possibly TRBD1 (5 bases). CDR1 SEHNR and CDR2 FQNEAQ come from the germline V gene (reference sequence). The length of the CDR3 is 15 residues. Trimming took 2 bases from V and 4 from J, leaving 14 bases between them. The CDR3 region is CASSLSQGDSYGYTF. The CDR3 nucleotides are TGTGCCAGCAGCTTATCCCAGGGCGATTCCTATGGCTACACCTTC.

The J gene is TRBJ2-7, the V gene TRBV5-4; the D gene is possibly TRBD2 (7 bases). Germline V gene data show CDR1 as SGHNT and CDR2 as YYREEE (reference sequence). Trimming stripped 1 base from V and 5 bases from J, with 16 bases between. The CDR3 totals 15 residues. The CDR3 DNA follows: TGTGCCAGCAGCTTGTTGGGGGGGGGCCGGGACGAGCAGTACTTC. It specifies CASSLLGGGRDEQYF.

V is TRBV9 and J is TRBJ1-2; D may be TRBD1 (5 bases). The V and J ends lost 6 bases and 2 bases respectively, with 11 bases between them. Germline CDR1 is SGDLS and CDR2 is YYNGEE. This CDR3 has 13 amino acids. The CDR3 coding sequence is TGTGCCAGCACCGGGGGGGGGAACTATGGCTACACCTTC. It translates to CASTGGGNYGYTF. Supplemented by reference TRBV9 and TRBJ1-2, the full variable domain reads DSGVTQTPKHLITATGQRVTLRCSPRSGDLSVYWYQQSLDQGLQFLIQYYNGEERAKGNILERFSAQQFPDLHSELNLSSLELGDSALYFCASTGGGNYGYTFGSGTRLTVV.

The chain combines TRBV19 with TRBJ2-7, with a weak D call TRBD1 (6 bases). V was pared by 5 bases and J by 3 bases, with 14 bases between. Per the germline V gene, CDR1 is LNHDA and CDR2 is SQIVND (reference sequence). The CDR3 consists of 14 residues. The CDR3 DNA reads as TGTGCCAGTAGTGCAACAGGGCTACTCTACGAGCAGTACTTC. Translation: CASSATGLLYEQYF.